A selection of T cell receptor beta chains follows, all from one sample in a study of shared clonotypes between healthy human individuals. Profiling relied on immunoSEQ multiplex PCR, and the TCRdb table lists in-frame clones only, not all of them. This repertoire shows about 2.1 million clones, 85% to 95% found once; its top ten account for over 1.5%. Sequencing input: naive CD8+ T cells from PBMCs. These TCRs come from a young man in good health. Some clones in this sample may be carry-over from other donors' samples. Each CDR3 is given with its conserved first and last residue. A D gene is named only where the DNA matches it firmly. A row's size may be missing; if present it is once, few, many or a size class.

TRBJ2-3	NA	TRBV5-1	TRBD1	TGCGCCAGCAGCTTGGGACAGGGGGGAACAGATACGCAGTATTTT	CASSLGQGGTDTQYF
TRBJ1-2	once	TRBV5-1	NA	TGCGCCAGCAGCCTCTACTCGACCAGGGGTGAGAATGGCTACACCTTC	CASSLYSTRGENGYTF
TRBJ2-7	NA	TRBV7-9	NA	TGTGCCAGCAGCACGTCTTCGGTAATACAAGGCCACGAGCAGTACTTC	CASSTSSVIQGHEQYF
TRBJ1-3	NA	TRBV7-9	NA	TGTGCCAGCAGCTTAGGGCCCGGGGCAGCCAACTCTGGAAACACCATATATTTT	CASSLGPGAANSGNTIYF
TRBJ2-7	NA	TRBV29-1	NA	TGCAGCGTCTACCCGGACGGAACCTACGAGCAGTACTTC	CSVYPDGTYEQYF
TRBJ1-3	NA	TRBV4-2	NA	TGTGCCAGCAGCCAAGGGGGACGGCGGACACTCTCTGGAAACACCATATATTTT	CASSQGGRRTLSGNTIYF
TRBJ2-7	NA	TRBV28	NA	TGTGCCAGCAGTCCCCGGGGGCAGCCCTACGAGCAGTACTTC	CASSPRGQPYEQYF
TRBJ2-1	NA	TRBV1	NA	TGCACCAGCAGCCAAGATCGCCCGCTTAGGGGAGTTTATGAGCAGTTCTTC	CTSSQDRPLRGVYEQFF
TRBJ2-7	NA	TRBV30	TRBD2	TGTGCCTGGTACGAGGGAACTAGCGGGAAGGACTACGAGCAGTACTTC	CAWYEGTSGKDYEQYF
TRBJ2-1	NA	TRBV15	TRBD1	TGTGCCACCAGTCCGCCGACAGGGATGAATGAGCAGTTCTTC	CATSPPTGMNEQFF
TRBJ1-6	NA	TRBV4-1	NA	TGCGCCAGCAGCCAAGTTCTCCTCTATAATTCACCCCTCCACTTT	CASSQVLLYNSPLHF
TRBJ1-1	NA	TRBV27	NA	TGTGCCAGCAGTCTCCAGGGTTTTCCCACTGAAGCTTTCTTT	CASSLQGFPTEAFF
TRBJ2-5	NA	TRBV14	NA	TGTGCCAGCAGCCACCGGCAGGGACTTTCGTACCAAGAGACCCAGTACTTC	CASSHRQGLSYQETQYF
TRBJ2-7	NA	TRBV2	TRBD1	TGTGCCAGCAGTGAAAGGACAGGGGGCAACGAGCAGTACTTC	CASSERTGGNEQYF
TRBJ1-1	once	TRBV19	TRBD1	TGTGCCAGTAGTATCCCAGGGGGCGATAACACTGAAGCTTTCTTT	CASSIPGGDNTEAFF
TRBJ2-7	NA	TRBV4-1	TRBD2	TGCGCCAGCAGCTTTGGGGGGGCCTACGAGCAGTACTTC	CASSFGGAYEQYF
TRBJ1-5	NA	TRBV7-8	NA	TGTGCCAGCAGCCCCCTCGTGCAGGCCAATCAGCCCCAGCATTTT	CASSPLVQANQPQHF
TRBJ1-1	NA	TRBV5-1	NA	TGCGCCAGCAGCTTGAGTAGGAACACTGAAGCTTTCTTT	CASSLSRNTEAFF
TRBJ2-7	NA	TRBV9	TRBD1	TGTGCCAGCAGCGTAGGACAGGGGGGCTACGAGCAGTACTTC	CASSVGQGGYEQYF
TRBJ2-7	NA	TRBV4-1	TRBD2	TGCGCCAGCAGCCAAGTTAGCGGGGACCCACCCTACGAGCAGTACTTC	CASSQVSGDPPYEQYF
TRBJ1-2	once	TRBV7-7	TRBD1	TGTGCCAGCCCTACCCAGGGGGTAGGCTATGGCTACACCTTC	CASPTQGVGYGYTF
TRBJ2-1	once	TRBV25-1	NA	TGTGCCAGCAGTGGATGGGACCTATACAATGAGCAGTTCTTC	CASSGWDLYNEQFF
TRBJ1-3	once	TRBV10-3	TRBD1	TGTGCCATCAGTGACCAGACAGGGAGAAACACCATATATTTT	CAISDQTGRNTIYF
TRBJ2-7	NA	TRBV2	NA	TGTGCCAGCATAGGTCAAGAAACCTACGAGCAGTACTTC	CASIGQETYEQYF
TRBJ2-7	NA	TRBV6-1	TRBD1	TGTGCCAGCAGGTCCTCCGGGACAGGGTATTTCGAGCAGTACTTC	CASRSSGTGYFEQYF
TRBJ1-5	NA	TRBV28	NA	TGTGCCAGCAGTTTCGGCAGGCGCGGTCAGCCCCAGCATTTT	CASSFGRRGQPQHF
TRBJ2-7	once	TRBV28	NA	TGTGCCAGCAGCTACAACTACGAGCAGTACTTC	CASSYNYEQYF
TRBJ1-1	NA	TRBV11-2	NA	TGTGCCAGCAGCGCCAGGACCGAGAACACTGAAGCTTTCTTT	CASSARTENTEAFF
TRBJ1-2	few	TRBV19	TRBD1	TGTGCCAGTAGTATAACCCGGACAGGGTTTGGCTACACCTTC	CASSITRTGFGYTF
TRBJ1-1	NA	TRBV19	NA	TGTGCCAGTAGTACAACTACCCCGAACACTGAAGCTTTCTTT	CASSTTTPNTEAFF
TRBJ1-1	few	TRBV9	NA	TGTGCCAGCAGCGGGGCAGACTACACTGAAGCTTTCTTT	CASSGADYTEAFF
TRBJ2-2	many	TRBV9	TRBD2	TGTGCCAGCAGCGTAGAGGAGGGAGGGCTTCCCGGGGAGCTGTTTTTT	CASSVEEGGLPGELFF
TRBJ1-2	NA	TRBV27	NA	TGTGCCAGCAGTTTAGGGGGGGCGGTTGGCTACACCTTC	CASSLGGAVGYTF
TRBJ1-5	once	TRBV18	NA	TGTGCCAGCTCACCCGGGACTTACAATCAGCCCCAGCATTTT	CASSPGTYNQPQHF
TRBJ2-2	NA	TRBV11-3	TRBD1	TGTGCCAGCAGCACCAGACAGGGTTTGAACACCGGGGAGCTGTTTTTT	CASSTRQGLNTGELFF
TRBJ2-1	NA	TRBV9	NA	TGTGCCAGCAGCGTAGCCGGGAGTCTATTCAATGAGCAGTTCTTC	CASSVAGSLFNEQFF
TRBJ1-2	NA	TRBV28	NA	TGTGCCAGCAGTTTAGTCGGCAGCCAAATGCATGGCTACACCTTC	CASSLVGSQMHGYTF
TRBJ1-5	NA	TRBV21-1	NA	TGTGCCACCCTCCCCAGCAATCAGCCCCAGCATTTT	CATLPSNQPQHF
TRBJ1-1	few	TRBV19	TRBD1	TGTGCCAGTAGGGACAGGGCGATGAACACTGAAGCTTTCTTT	CASRDRAMNTEAFF
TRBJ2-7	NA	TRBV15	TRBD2	TGTGCCACCAGCAGGAGGGCCAGCGGGACGGTCGAGCAGTACTTC	CATSRRASGTVEQYF